The 6 T cell receptor beta chains presented below share a single source sample, sequenced in a study of blood T cell repertoires in COVID-19. Repertoires were generated with immunoSEQ multiplex PCR, while TCRdb's copy carries only in-frame clones and drops some. The table lists a few hundred thousand clones, approximately 87% of them singletons. The sequencing sample was made of PBMCs or T cells enriched from blood (not recorded which). The source is a woman aged 50 to 60 who had recovered from COVID-19.

The chain recombines TRBV5-1 with TRBJ1-2, with D possibly TRBD1 on 6 matching bases. The CDR3 loop spans 14 amino acids. V lost 0 bases to trimming and J lost 7 bases, with 13 bases between them. From germline, CDR1 is SGHRS and CDR2 YFSETQ. CDR3 coding DNA: TGCGCCAGCAGCTTGGAATGGGGGGGCGGTGGCTACACCTTC. It codes for CASSLEWGGGGYTF.

This chain connects TRBV11-2 to TRBJ1-5; the D is unclear. The CDR3 loop spans 13 amino acids. V lost 0 bases and J 7 bases, leaving 7 bases between the germline ends. Germline CDR1 reads SGHAT; CDR2 reads FQNNGV. The CDR3 reads CASSLDMSQPQHF. In nucleotides, the CDR3 is TGTGCCAGCAGCTTAGATATGAGCCAGCCCCAGCATTTT.

The rearrangement joins TRBV5-1 to TRBJ2-2, with 7 bases aligning to TRBD2. CDR3 length: 16 residues. V was pared by 4 bases and J by 5 bases, with 11 bases of the junction left unmatched. CDR1 and CDR2 from the germline V gene are SGHRS and YFSETQ. The CDR3 sequence: CASSPPGRGRTGELFF. CDR3 DNA sequence: TGCGCCAGCAGCCCTCCTGGGAGGGGCCGGACCGGGGAGCTGTTTTTT.

The rearrangement joins TRBV7-8 to TRBJ2-4; D unresolved. V lost 0 bases and J 5 bases, leaving 5 bases between the germline ends. Germline V gene lookup returns CDR1 SGHVS and CDR2 FQNEAQ. The CDR3 runs 13 residues. CDR3 sequence reads: CASSLAAENIQYF. The DNA for the CDR3 is TGTGCCAGCAGCTTAGCGGCAGAAAACATTCAGTACTTC.

J is TRBJ2-5 and V is TRBV20-1, with D possibly TRBD2 on 5 matching bases. CDR1 is DFQATT, CDR2 SNEGSKA, per germline (reference sequence). The CDR3 is 12 residues long. Trimming stripped 3 bases from V and 5 bases from J, with 10 bases between. CDR3 in DNA: TGCAGTGCTAGTGGGAGCCGGGAGACCCAGTACTTC. Its translation is CSASGSRETQYF.

The V and J genes are TRBV7-8 and TRBJ2-7; D uncertain. Germline V gene data show CDR1 as SGHVS and CDR2 as FQNEAQ. This CDR3 spans 14 amino acids. Deletions cut 7 bases from V and 2 bases from J, with 15 bases between. The CDR3 sequence: CASMVEALAYEQYF. In nucleotides, the CDR3 is TGTGCCAGCATGGTAGAGGCCTTAGCCTACGAGCAGTACTTC.